This T cell receptor (beta chain) derives from a study of shared clonotypes between healthy human individuals. As regards this clone: Its antigen is undetermined.

General observations from the study: Generation probabilities of non-shared clonotypes were lower (relative to those shared by all four donors).

Profiled with immunoSEQ multiplex PCR; TCRdb holds only in-frame clones, not every one. The table records just under 350,000 clones, about 73% of them present only once. Source material: memory CD4+ T cells sorted from blood. The subset was: CD45RA-negative fraction. The clonotype was recovered from a man aged 30 to 39 in good health.

CDR3: CASSLYMNTEAFF. CDR3 bases: TGTGCCAGCAGCCTTTACATGAACACTGAAGCTTTCTTT. The chain uses TRBV7-2 and TRBJ1-1; D unclear. Germline CDR1 is SGHTA and CDR2 is FQGNSA. The length of the CDR3 is 13 residues. V was trimmed by 5 bases and J by 0 bases, leaving 7 bases between them.